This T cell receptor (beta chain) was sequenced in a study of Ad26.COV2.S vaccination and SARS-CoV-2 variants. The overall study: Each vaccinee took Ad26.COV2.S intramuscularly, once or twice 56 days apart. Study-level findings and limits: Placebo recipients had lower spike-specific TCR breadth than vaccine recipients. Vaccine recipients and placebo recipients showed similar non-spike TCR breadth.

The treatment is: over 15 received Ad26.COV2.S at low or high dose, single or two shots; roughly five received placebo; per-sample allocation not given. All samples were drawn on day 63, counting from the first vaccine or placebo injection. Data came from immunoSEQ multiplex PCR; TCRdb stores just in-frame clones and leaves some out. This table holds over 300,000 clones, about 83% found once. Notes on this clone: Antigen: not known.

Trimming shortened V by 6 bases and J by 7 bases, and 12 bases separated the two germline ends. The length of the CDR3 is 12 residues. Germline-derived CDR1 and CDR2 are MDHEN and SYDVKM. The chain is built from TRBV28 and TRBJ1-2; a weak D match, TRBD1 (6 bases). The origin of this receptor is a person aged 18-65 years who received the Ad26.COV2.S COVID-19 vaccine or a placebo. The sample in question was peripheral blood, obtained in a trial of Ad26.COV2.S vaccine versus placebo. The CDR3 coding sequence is TGTGCCAGCAGCACTACAGGGTTTGGCTACACCTTC. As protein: CASSTTGFGYTF.